This T cell receptor beta chain was sequenced during a study of shared clonotypes between healthy human individuals. Study-wide background: Used for every donor were three CD4 naive, three CD4 memory, two CD8 naive and one CD8 memory plate. The study, taken as a whole, reports: Genetic and exposure-history diversity was limited by the small donor number. A reduction in generation probabilities was seen for non-shared clonotypes relative to those shared by all four donors. Only blood was sampled, and tissue TCR repertoires likely differ from blood ones.

In the case of this clone: Its antigen is undetermined.

Only in-frame clones appear in the TCRdb table, and some are missing; sequencing was by immunoSEQ multiplex PCR. The sample shows roughly 2 million clones, 95% of them seen only once. The clonotype was recovered from a young man in good health. Material for sequencing was naive CD4+ T cells sorted from blood. Subset here: CD45RA+ positively selected.

CDR3 amino acids: CASSFNTPQGVAEAFF. DNA of the CDR3: TGCGCCAGCAGCTTTAATACTCCACAAGGGGTGGCTGAAGCTTTCTTT. The genes are TRBV5-1 and TRBJ1-1, with D possibly matching TRBD1 (5 bases). Germline V gene lookup returns CDR1 SGHRS and CDR2 YFSETQ. V was pared by 2 bases and J by 6 bases, with 20 bases between. This CDR3 is 16 amino acids long.